A selection of T cell receptor beta chains follows, all from one sample in a study of T cells in Graves' hyperthyroidism and ophthalmopathy. A single record per CDR3 protein comes from TCRdb applying MiXCR to the multiplex PCR reads. This table has some 460,000 distinct CDR3 sequences, roughly 14% appearing once. The sequenced sample was blood. These receptors were taken from a woman aged 18-29 years with Graves' hyperthyroidism. CDR3s include the opening cysteine and the closing phenylalanine or tryptophan. D genes are given only for firm matches. Clone sizes are given selectively: once, few, many, or a class where the clone is expanded.

cdr3_nt cdr3_aa d_call j_call clone_size v_call
TGTGCCTGGAGTGTTCGCGGGGCTGAGACCCAGTACTTC CAWSVRGAETQYF NA TRBJ2-5 few TRBV30
TGTGCCAGCAGCCCCGGACTCAACATTCAGTACTTC CASSPGLNIQYF NA TRBJ2-4 NA TRBV5-6
TGCAGTGCTAGCCCCTGGCGGGGAAACTATGGCTACACCTTC CSASPWRGNYGYTF NA TRBJ1-2 many TRBV20-1
TGTGCCAGTAGTCCAGGGGTTGGGAGCTACGAGCAGTACTTC CASSPGVGSYEQYF NA TRBJ2-7 many TRBV19
TGCAGTGCTAGCCCAGCGGGGGGCCCCGATACGCAGTATTTT CSASPAGGPDTQYF TRBD2 TRBJ2-3 NA TRBV20-1
TGTGCCAGCATGACAGGTCACACCGAGGGCTATGGCTACACCTTC CASMTGHTEGYGYTF NA TRBJ1-2 few TRBV6-1
TGTGCCAGCAGTTCGACAGGGGATAGCAATCAGCCCCAGCATTTT CASSSTGDSNQPQHF TRBD1 TRBJ1-5 many TRBV27
TGTGCCAGCAGCCCCTTCCCGGACGGAAACACCGGGGAGCTGTTTTTT CASSPFPDGNTGELFF NA TRBJ2-2 many TRBV7-9
TGTGCCAGCAGTTCCAGCCCCGGGACTAGCGGTTATGGGACCCAGTACTTC CASSSSPGTSGYGTQYF TRBD2 TRBJ2-5 many TRBV12-3/TRBV12-4
TGCAGCGTTGGCCTACTAGCGGGAGAAGGGGATGAGCAGTTCTTC CSVGLLAGEGDEQFF TRBD2 TRBJ2-1 many TRBV29-1
TGCAGTGCGCAAGACCCCAGAGGACTAGCGGGCACAGATACGCAGTATTTT CSAQDPRGLAGTDTQYF TRBD2 TRBJ2-3 NA TRBV20-1
TGTGCCAGCAACTCGGGGGGGGCGAATGGCTACACCTTC CASNSGGANGYTF NA TRBJ1-2 many TRBV12-3/TRBV12-4
TGCGCCAGCAGTGAGTCGTCCGGCGGGAGAAGAACCGGGGAGCTGTTTTTT CASSESSGGRRTGELFF TRBD2 TRBJ2-2 few TRBV10-1
TGTGCCAGCAGCGCCGGGGACAGGGACGAAAAACTGTTTTTT CASSAGDRDEKLFF TRBD1 TRBJ1-4 few TRBV3-1
TGTGCCAGCAGCCACAGGGGGCCTGTCTACGAGCAGTACTTC CASSHRGPVYEQYF TRBD1 TRBJ2-7 many TRBV7-9
TGTGCCAGCAGTTTATCAGTCGGTGGGACAGGCGTATACGAGCAGTACTTC CASSLSVGGTGVYEQYF TRBD1 TRBJ2-7 many TRBV12-3/TRBV12-4
TGCAGTGGTAGTGGCACCTACAATGAGCAGTTCTTC CSGSGTYNEQFF NA TRBJ2-1 few TRBV20-1
TGCGCCAGCAGCCCCCAGACTGTAGTGTCCCACGAGCAGTACTTC CASSPQTVVSHEQYF NA TRBJ2-7 once TRBV5-1
TGTGCCAGCAGCCAATCCCGTAGTGGAGCTCGCAATCAGCCCCAGCATTTT CASSQSRSGARNQPQHF NA TRBJ1-5 many TRBV3-1
TGTGCCATCAGTGGGGGACAGCCCCTAGAGCAGTACTTC CAISGGQPLEQYF TRBD1 TRBJ2-7 many TRBV10-3
TGTGCCACCAGCAGAGGTGGTACAGGGGGGAACTATGGCTACACCTTC CATSRGGTGGNYGYTF TRBD1 TRBJ1-2 NA TRBV15
TGTGCCAGCAGTGAAGCGGTGGGGCGCCGAGATGGCTACACCTTC CASSEAVGRRDGYTF NA TRBJ1-2 many TRBV6-1
TGTGCCTGGAGCCGGGACAGGGCGACTGTCGGCTACACCTTC CAWSRDRATVGYTF TRBD1 TRBJ1-2 NA TRBV30
TGCAGTGCTAATCACCCCCGGAACAATGAGCAGTTCTTC CSANHPRNNEQFF NA TRBJ2-1 many TRBV20-1
TGTGCCAGCAGTTCCTACCACGGGCCGGCTAGCAATCAGCCCCAGCATTTT CASSSYHGPASNQPQHF NA TRBJ1-5 many TRBV12-3/TRBV12-4
TGTGCCAGCACCCCGGGACTAGCGGGACCCACAGATACGCAGTATTTT CASTPGLAGPTDTQYF TRBD2 TRBJ2-3 NA TRBV6-1
TGTGCCAGCAGTACTGGAGGTCGACTAGCGGGGGCCCACTCCTACGAGCAGTACTTC CASSTGGRLAGAHSYEQYF TRBD2 TRBJ2-7 few TRBV7-9
TGTGCCAGCAGCGTAGAGGGATCTAACTATGGCTACACCTTC CASSVEGSNYGYTF NA TRBJ1-2 many TRBV9
TGTGCCACCAGCAGAGATAGGGGGGCAGCTAATGAAAAACTGTTTTTT CATSRDRGAANEKLFF NA TRBJ1-4 many TRBV15
TGTGCCAGCAGCCAAGTAGGGCAGCTAGCTGAAGCTTTCTTT CASSQVGQLAEAFF NA TRBJ1-1 many TRBV14
TGTGCCAGCAGCCCGCGGGGTCTCACCTCTGGGGCCAACGTCCTGACTTTC CASSPRGLTSGANVLTF NA TRBJ2-6 NA TRBV7-3
TGTGCCATCTACTCAAAAAGGGAGGAGACCCAGTACTTC CAIYSKREETQYF NA TRBJ2-5 many TRBV10-3
TGTGCCAGCAGTTTATGGGGCCCCCAACCGGATGGGGGCAATCAGCCCCAGCATTTT CASSLWGPQPDGGNQPQHF NA TRBJ1-5 many TRBV28
TGTGCCAGCAGCTTGGAGCCTAGCTCCTCCTACGAGCAGTACTTC CASSLEPSSSYEQYF NA TRBJ2-7 few TRBV5-4
TGTGCCAGTAGTATAGGGGGGCACCAAGAGACCCAGTACTTC CASSIGGHQETQYF NA TRBJ2-5 NA TRBV19
TGTGCCTCCCACCCCAGTGCAGGAAACTATGGCTACACCTTC CASHPSAGNYGYTF NA TRBJ1-2 NA TRBV11-2
TGCAGTGCTCCAGGGGGCCTGAGTATCTATGGCTACACCTTC CSAPGGLSIYGYTF TRBD1 TRBJ1-2 many TRBV20-1
TGTGCCAGCAGCTTAAGGGGCAAGATCCAGGGGAACACCGGGGAGCTGTTTTTT CASSLRGKIQGNTGELFF NA TRBJ2-2 many TRBV7-3
TGTGCCAGCTCCCGCGGGATGAATTCACCCCTCCACTTT CASSRGMNSPLHF NA TRBJ1-6 few TRBV12-3/TRBV12-4
TGTGCCAGCAGGGGGGACAGGGACGAAGGCTACACCTTC CASRGDRDEGYTF TRBD1 TRBJ1-2 many TRBV2
TGTGCCAGCAGCGTTAATTCCGAGCAGTACTTC CASSVNSEQYF NA TRBJ2-7 NA TRBV3-1